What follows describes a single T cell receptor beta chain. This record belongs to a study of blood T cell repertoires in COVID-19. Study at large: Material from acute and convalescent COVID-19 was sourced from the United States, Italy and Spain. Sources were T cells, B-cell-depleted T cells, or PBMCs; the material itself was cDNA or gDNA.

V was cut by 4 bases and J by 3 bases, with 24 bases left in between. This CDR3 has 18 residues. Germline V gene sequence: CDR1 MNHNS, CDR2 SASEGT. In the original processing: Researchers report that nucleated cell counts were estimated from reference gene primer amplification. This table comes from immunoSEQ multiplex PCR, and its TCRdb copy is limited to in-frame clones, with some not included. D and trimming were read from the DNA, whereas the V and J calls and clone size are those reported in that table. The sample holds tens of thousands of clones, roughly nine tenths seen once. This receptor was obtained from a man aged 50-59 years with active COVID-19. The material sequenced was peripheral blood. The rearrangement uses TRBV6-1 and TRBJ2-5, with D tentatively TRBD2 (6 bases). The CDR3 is CASSAGLGRYGGKETQYF. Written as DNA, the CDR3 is TGTGCCAGCAGTGCTGGGCTAGGGAGATACGGGGGTAAAGAGACCCAGTACTTC.